Following are 15 T cell receptor beta chains from one sample sequenced in a study of control samples from healthy donors and cancer patients. Measured with immunoSEQ multiplex PCR; TCRdb has only the in-frame clones, and not every one. This table holds 250,000 to 300,000 clones, around 80% found once. The specimen sequenced was PBMCs. Receptors originate from a woman between 55 and 75 years old with lung cancer.

The V and J genes are TRBV18 and TRBJ2-3; 7 nucleotides agree with TRBD1. The V gene end was trimmed by 3 bases and the J gene end by 2 bases; junction bases not matched to a gene: 8. CDR1 is KGHSH and CDR2 is LQKENI in the germline V gene. The CDR3 contains 16 residues. The CDR3 here is CASSPRQGVPTDTQYF. The CDR3 DNA follows: TGTGCCAGCTCACCCCGACAGGGCGTACCCACAGATACGCAGTATTTT.

This chain uses TRBV5-4 with TRBJ1-1; a possible D gene is TRBD1 (5 bases). CDR1 SGHNT and CDR2 YYREEE come from the germline V gene (reference sequence). V was pared by 2 bases and J by 5 bases, with 13 bases between. This CDR3 is built from 14 residues. The CDR3 DNA sequence: TGTGCCAGCAGCTTCAAGGGGCTAGTAACTGAAGCTTTCTTT. Translating gives CASSFKGLVTEAFF.

V gene TRBV9 combines with J gene TRBJ2-7; the D is unclear. Germline CDR1 is SGDLS and CDR2 is YYNGEE. This CDR3 comprises 15 residues. V lost 4 bases, J lost 3 bases, and 17 bases lay in between. The CDR3, as DNA: TGTGCCAGCAGCTCTTCAACAACAGCCTACTACGAGCAGTACTTC. Its translation: CASSSSTTAYYEQYF.

V gene TRBV30 combines with J gene TRBJ1-1; a weak D match, TRBD1 (6 bases). The ends were cut back, 2 bases at V and 0 bases at J, with 13 bases in the middle. Germline CDR1 is GTSNPN and CDR2 is SVGIG (reference sequence). This CDR3 has 15 residues. The CDR3 DNA reads TGTGCCTGGAGTTTAGTAGGACAGATGAACACTGAAGCTTTCTTT. This gives the protein CAWSLVGQMNTEAFF. The entire variable domain, with the rest obtained from reference TRBV30 and TRBJ1-1, is as follows: SQTIHQWPATLVQPVGSPLSLECTVEGTSNPNLYWYRQAAGRGLQLLFYSVGIGQISSEVPQNLSASRPQDRQFILSSKKLLLSDSGFYLCAWSLVGQMNTEAFFGQGTRLTVV.

This chain joins TRBV24-1 and TRBJ2-1; TRBD2 matches at 10 bases. In germline, CDR1 is KGHDR, CDR2 SFDVKD. There are 14 residues in the CDR3. Trimming removed 5 bases from V and 8 bases from J; junction bases left unmatched: 5. CDR3 protein: CATSASGGAHEQFF. For the CDR3, the DNA is TGTGCCACCAGTGCGAGCGGGGGGGCCCATGAGCAGTTCTTC.

This clone was detected a few times. V gene TRBV23-1 combines with J gene TRBJ1-4, with D possibly TRBD1 on 5 matching bases. TRBV23-1 is filed as an ORF, its function uncertain. V gave up 10 bases and J gave up 0 bases, with 15 bases separating them. The CDR3 extends over 15 amino acids. The CDR3: CATTLGRATNEKLFF. CDR3 coding DNA: TGCGCCACCACGTTGGGACGTGCAACTAATGAAAAACTGTTTTTT.

The chain carries TRBV2 and TRBJ2-1; 8 positions agree with TRBD2. This CDR3 is built from 14 residues. V was clipped by 6 bases and J by 5 bases; unmatched bases: 6. Per the germline V gene, CDR1 is SNHLY and CDR2 is FYNNEI. This chain's CDR3 is CASRTGRGDNEQFF. The CDR3 nucleotides read TGTGCCAGCAGGACCGGGAGGGGGGACAATGAGCAGTTCTTC. Full variable domain (outside the CDR3, taken from reference TRBV2 and TRBJ2-1): EPEVTQTPSHQVTQMGQEVILRCVPISNHLYFYWYRQILGQKVEFLVSFYNNEISEKSEIFDDQFSVERPDGSNFTLKIRSTKLEDSAMYFCASRTGRGDNEQFFGPGTRLTVL.

The chain combines TRBV27 with TRBJ2-3; 10 bases agree with TRBD2. This CDR3 region has 16 residues. Germline V gene lookup returns CDR1 MNHEY and CDR2 SMNVEV (reference sequence). V lost 1 base, J lost 0 bases, and 1 base stayed unmatched. The CDR3 DNA is TGTGCCAGCAGTTTATTTAGCGGGAGGAGCACAGATACGCAGTATTTT. Translating gives CASSLFSGRSTDTQYF.

V is TRBV12-3 or TRBV12-4 and J is TRBJ1-2; D perhaps matches TRBD1 (6 bases). The germline V and J ends were trimmed by 10 bases and 4 bases, with 16 bases remaining between them. The CDR3 is made up of 13 amino acids. As DNA, the CDR3 is TGTGCCATCCCCCCCGGGGGCAGCTATGGCTACACCTTC. This translates into CAIPPGGSYGYTF.

The chain combines TRBV29-1 with TRBJ2-1, with unresolved D. Germline-derived CDR1 and CDR2 are SQVTM and ANQGSEA. The CDR3 length is 12 residues. Trimming pared 7 bases from V and 6 bases from J, leaving 13 bases between. The CDR3 loop is CSGSEPRNEQFF. Here the CDR3 DNA reads TGCAGCGGGTCCGAGCCCCGCAATGAGCAGTTCTTC.

A remark on this clone: Other DNA sequences in this sample translate to the same CDR3. The chain uses TRBV3-1 (or the pseudogene TRBV3-2) and TRBJ1-3, with D unresolved. This CDR3 has 14 amino acids. The ends were cut back, 4 bases at V and 0 bases at J, with 7 bases in the middle. CDR1 and CDR2 from the germline V gene are LGHDT and YNNKEL (reference sequence). In nucleotides, the CDR3 is TGTGCCAGCAGCCCCAGCCACTCTGGAAACACCATATATTTT. Protein: CASSPSHSGNTIYF.

The rearrangement uses TRBV18 and TRBJ2-1; no clear D. Trimming shortened V by 3 bases and J by 5 bases, and 14 bases separated the two germline ends. The length of the CDR3 is 15 residues. CDR1 KGHSH and CDR2 LQKENI come from the germline V gene. The CDR3 loop reads CASSPGFGFHNEQFF. The CDR3 bases are TGTGCCAGCTCACCGGGCTTCGGGTTTCACAATGAGCAGTTCTTC. Looking up the rest from reference TRBV18 and TRBJ2-1 gives the full variable domain: NAGVMQNPRHLVRRRGQEARLRCSPMKGHSHVYWYRQLPEEGLKFMVYLQKENIIDESGMPKERFSAEFPKEGPSILRIQQVVRGDSAAYFCASSPGFGFHNEQFFGPGTRLTVL.

The J gene is TRBJ2-7, the V gene TRBV5-6; TRBD2 agrees at 10 bases. V trimming: 4 bases; J trimming: 6 bases; junction bases outside the gene matches: 13. CDR1 is SGHDT and CDR2 is YYEEEE in the germline V gene. This CDR3 is 16 amino acids long. This chain's CDR3 is CASSGGLALRFGEQYF. CDR3 in DNA: TGTGCCAGCAGCGGGGGACTAGCGCTTCGTTTCGGCGAGCAGTACTTC.

This clone was seen just once. The chain joins TRBV5-1 to TRBJ2-4; unclear D gene. The CDR3 extends over 12 amino acids. V was pared by 0 bases and J by 13 bases, with 11 bases between. CDR1 and CDR2 from the germline V gene are SGHRS and YFSETQ. CDR3 loop: CASSLEGSTQYF. CDR3 nucleotide sequence: TGCGCCAGCAGCTTGGAAGGTAGCACACAGTACTTC.

This clone turned up a few times. This sequence joins TRBV21-1 and TRBJ2-1. TRBV21-1 has pseudogene status. The CDR3 extends over 17 amino acids. CDR3 sequence (DNA): TGTGCCAGCAGCAAATCGGGCGGAGCCGGCTCCTACAATGAGCAGTTCTTC. This codes for CASSKSGGAGSYNEQFF.